This TCR beta chain originates from a study of regulatory dendritic cells for organ transplantation. Whole-study results and caveats: Naive T cells showed high diversity, memory cells less, memory CD8+ least.

CDR3 length: 14 amino acids. V was pared by 5 bases and J by 8 bases, with 7 bases of the junction left unmatched. Per the germline V gene, CDR1 is SGHDT and CDR2 is YYEEEE. Sequenced by immunoSEQ multiplex PCR; TCRdb stores in-frame clones only, minus some. This table has around 19,000 clones, about 79% appearing once. About this clone itself: Antigen specificity is unknown.

This TCR was recovered from a human donor in good health. The rearrangement uses TRBV5-6 and TRBJ1-2, with 12 bases that match TRBD1. The sequencing sample was made of memory CD4+ T cells from blood. As to subset: CD45RO+ memory T cells. The CDR3 nucleotides are TGTGCCAGCAGTCCCGGGACAGGGGGCAAGGGCTACACCTTC. Its translation: CASSPGTGGKGYTF.